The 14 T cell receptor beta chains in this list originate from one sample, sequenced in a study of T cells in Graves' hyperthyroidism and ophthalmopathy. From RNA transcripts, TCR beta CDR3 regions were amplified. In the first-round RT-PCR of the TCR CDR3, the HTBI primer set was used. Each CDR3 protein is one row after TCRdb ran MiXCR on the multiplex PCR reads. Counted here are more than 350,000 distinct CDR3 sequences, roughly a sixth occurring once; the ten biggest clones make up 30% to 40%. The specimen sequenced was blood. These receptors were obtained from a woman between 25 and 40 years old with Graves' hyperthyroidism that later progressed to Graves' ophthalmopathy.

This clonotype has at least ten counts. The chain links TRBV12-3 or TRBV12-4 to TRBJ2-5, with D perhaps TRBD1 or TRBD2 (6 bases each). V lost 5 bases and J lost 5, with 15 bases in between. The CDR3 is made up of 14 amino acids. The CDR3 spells CASSLGGLGETQYF. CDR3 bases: TGTGCCAGCAGTCTAGGGGGACTCGGCGAGACCCAGTACTTC.

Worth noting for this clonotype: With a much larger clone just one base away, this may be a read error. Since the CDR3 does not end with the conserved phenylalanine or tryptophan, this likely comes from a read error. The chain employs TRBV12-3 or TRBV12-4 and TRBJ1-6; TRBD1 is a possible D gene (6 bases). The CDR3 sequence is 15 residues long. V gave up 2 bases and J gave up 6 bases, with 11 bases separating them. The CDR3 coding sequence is TGTGCCAGCAGTTTAACCAGGGGCCGTAATTCACCCCTCCACTCT. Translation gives CASSLTRGRNSPLHS.

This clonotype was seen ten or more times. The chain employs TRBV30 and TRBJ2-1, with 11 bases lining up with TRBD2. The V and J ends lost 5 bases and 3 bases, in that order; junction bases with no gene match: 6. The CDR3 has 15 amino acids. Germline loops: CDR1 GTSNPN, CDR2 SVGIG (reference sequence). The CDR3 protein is CAWAFGTSGYNEQFF. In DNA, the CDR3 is TGTGCCTGGGCATTCGGGACTAGCGGCTACAATGAGCAGTTCTTC.

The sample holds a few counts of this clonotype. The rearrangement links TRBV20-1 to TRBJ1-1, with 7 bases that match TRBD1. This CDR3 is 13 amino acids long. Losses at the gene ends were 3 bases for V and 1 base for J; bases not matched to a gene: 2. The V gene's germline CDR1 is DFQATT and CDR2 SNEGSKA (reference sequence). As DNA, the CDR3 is TGCAGTGCTAGGAGACAGGGGAACACTGAAGCTTTCTTT. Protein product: CSARRQGNTEAFF.

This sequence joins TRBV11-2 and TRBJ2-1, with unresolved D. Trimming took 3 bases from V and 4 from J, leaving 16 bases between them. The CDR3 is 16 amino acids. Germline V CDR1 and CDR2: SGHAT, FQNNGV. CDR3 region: CASSLTSRAPYNEQFF. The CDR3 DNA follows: TGTGCCAGCAGCTTGACGAGCCGGGCACCATACAATGAGCAGTTCTTC.

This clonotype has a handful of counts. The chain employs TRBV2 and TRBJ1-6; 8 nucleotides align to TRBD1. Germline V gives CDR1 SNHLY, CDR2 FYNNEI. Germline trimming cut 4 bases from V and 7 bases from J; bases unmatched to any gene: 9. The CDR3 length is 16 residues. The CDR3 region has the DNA TGTGCCAGCAGTGGGACAGGGCCCTCGCGGAATTCACCCCTCCACTTT. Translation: CASSGTGPSRNSPLHF.

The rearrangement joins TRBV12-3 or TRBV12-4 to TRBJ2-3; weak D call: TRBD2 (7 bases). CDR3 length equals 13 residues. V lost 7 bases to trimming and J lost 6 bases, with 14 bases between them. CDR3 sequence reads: CASNRAGADTQYF. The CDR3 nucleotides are TGTGCCAGCAATCGCGCGGGGGCGGATACGCAGTATTTT.

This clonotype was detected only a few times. CDR3 sequence (DNA): TGCAGTGCCTCCAGGGAGGCAGGGGGAGAGACCCAGTACTTC. This encodes CSASREAGGETQYF. The chain couples TRBV20-1 to TRBJ2-5; possibly TRBD1 for D (7 bases). Trimming removed 6 bases at V and 4 bases at J, with 18 bases between. This CDR3 has 14 residues. Germline-derived CDR1 and CDR2 are DFQATT and SNEGSKA (reference sequence).

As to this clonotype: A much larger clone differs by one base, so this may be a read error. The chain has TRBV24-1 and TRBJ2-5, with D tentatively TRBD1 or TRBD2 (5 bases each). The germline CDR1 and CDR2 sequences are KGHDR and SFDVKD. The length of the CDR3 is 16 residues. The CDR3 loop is CATSDSYGARQEIQYF. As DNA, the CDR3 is TGTGCCACCAGTGATTCATACGGGGCCAGGCAAGAGATCCAGTACTTC.

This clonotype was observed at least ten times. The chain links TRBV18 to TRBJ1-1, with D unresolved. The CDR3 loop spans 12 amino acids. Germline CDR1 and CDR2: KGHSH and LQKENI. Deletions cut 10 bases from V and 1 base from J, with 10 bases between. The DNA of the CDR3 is TGTGCCACCCTCGGGCCGAACACTGAAGCTTTCTTT. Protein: CATLGPNTEAFF. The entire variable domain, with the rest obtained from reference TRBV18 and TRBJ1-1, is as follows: NAGVMQNPRHLVRRRGQEARLRCSPMKGHSHVYWYRQLPEEGLKFMVYLQKENIIDESGMPKERFSAEFPKEGPSILRIQQVVRGDSAAYFCATLGPNTEAFFGQGTRLTVV.

The CDR3 loop reads CASMGHLSYEQYF. The CDR3 DNA is TGTGCCAGCATGGGACATTTGTCCTACGAGCAGTACTTC. V usage is TRBV6-2 or TRBV6-3 and J usage is TRBJ2-7; D is perhaps TRBD1 (6 bases). The germline V gene has CDR1 MNHEY and CDR2 SVGEGT. Trimming took off 7 bases at V and 1 base at J, with 11 bases between the two ends. The CDR3 runs 13 residues.

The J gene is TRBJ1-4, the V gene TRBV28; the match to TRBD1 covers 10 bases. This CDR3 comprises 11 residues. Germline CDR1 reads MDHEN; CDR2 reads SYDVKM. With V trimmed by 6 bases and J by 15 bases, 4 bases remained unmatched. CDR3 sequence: CASRGGTGVFF. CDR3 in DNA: TGTGCCAGCAGGGGGGGGACAGGGGTGTTTTTT.

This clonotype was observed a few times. CDR3 sequence (DNA): TGTGCCAGTAGTATTCGGGTCCTAAGTCCCAATCAGCCCCAGCATTTT. Translated: CASSIRVLSPNQPQHF. The chain uses TRBV19 and TRBJ1-5; D gene uncertain. The CDR3 has 16 amino acids. Trimming stripped 3 bases from V and 3 bases from J, with 15 bases between. Germline lookup yields CDR1 LNHDA and CDR2 SQIVND (reference sequence).

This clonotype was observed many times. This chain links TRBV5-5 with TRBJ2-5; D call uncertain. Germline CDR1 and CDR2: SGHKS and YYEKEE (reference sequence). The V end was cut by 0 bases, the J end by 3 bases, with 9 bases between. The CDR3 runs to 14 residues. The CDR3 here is CASSLGTAKETQYF. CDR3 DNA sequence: TGTGCCAGCAGCTTGGGTACAGCCAAAGAGACCCAGTACTTC.